What follows is one T cell receptor (beta chain) and its context. This specimen comes from a study of neoadjuvant anti-PD-1 for oral cavity cancer. The wider study: Non-progressing patients received a fourth nivolumab dose near day 43, then surgery on days 50-56.

The assay was immunoSEQ multiplex PCR, and TCRdb's table has in-frame clones only and misses some. The sample includes thousands of clones, 70% of them seen just once. V lost 8 bases to trimming and J lost 6 bases; unmatched junction nucleotides: 9. CDR1 is MGHRA and CDR2 is YSYEKL in the germline V gene. The CDR3 consists of 14 residues. Time point indicated: after neoadjuvant nivolumab, at surgical resection. These oral cavity squamous cell carcinomas were HPV-negative and locally advanced. J is TRBJ1-4 and V is TRBV4-1; 7 nucleotides line up with TRBD1. The receptor's source is a person aged 40 to 85 with oral cavity squamous cell carcinoma. The material sequenced was PBMCs, taken after nivolumab (anti-PD-1) treatment. The CDR3 sequence: CASRGTAAHEKLFF. In nucleotides, the CDR3 is TGCGCCAGCCGGGGGACAGCCGCTCATGAAAAACTGTTTTTT.